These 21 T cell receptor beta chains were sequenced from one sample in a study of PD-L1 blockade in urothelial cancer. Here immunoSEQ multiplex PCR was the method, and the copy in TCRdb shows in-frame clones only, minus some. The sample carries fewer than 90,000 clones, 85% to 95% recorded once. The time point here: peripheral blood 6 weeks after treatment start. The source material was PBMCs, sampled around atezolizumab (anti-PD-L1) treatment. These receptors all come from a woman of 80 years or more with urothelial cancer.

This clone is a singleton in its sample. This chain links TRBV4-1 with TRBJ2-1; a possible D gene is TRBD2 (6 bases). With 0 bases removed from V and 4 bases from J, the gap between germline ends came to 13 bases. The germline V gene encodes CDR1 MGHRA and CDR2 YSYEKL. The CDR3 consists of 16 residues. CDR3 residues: CASSQDRLANYNEQFF. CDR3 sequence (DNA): TGCGCCAGCAGCCAAGATCGGCTAGCGAATTACAATGAGCAGTTCTTC.

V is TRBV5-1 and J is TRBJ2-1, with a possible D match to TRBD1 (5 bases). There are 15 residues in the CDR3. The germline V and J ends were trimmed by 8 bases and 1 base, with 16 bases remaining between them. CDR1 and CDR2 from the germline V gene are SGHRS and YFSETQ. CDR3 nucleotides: TGCGCCAGTTTGCCGACAGCAGGTTCCTACAATGAGCAGTTCTTC. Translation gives CASLPTAGSYNEQFF. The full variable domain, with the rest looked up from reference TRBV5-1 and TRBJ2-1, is KAGVTQTPRYLIKTRGQQVTLSCSPISGHRSVSWYQQTPGQGLQFLFEYFSETQRNKGNFPGRFSGRQFSNSRSEMNVSTLELGDSALYLCASLPTAGSYNEQFFGPGTRLTVL.

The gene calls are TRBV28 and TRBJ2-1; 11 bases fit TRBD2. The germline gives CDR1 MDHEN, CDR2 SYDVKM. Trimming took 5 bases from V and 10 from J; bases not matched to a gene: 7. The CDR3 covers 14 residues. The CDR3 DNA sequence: TGTGCCAGCAGTAAGACTAGCGGGACCCAAGAGCAGTTCTTC. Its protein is CASSKTSGTQEQFF. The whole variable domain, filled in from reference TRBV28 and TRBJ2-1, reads DVKVTQSSRYLVKRTGEKVFLECVQDMDHENMFWYRQDPGLGLRLIYFSYDVKMKEKGDIPEGYSVSREKKERFSLILESASTNQTSMYLCASSKTSGTQEQFFGPGTRLTVL.

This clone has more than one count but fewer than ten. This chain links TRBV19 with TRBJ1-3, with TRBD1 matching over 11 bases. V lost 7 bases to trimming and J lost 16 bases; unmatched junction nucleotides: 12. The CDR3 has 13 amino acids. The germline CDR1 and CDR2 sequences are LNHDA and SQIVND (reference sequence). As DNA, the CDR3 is TGTGCCAGTACCACAGGACAGGGGGCAGTCAAGTATTTT. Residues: CASTTGQGAVKYF.

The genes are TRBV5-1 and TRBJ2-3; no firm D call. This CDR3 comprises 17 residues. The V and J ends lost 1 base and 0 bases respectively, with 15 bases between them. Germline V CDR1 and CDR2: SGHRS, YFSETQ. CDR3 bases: TGCGCCAGCAGCTTGTCTCTAGGAGTAGGAAGCACAGATACGCAGTATTTT. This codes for CASSLSLGVGSTDTQYF.

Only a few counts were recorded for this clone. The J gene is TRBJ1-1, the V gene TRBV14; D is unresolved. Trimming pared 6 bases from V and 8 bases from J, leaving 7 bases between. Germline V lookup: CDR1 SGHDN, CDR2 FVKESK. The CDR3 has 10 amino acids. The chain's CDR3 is CASSRIEAFF. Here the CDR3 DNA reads TGTGCCAGCAGTCGTATAGAAGCTTTCTTT.

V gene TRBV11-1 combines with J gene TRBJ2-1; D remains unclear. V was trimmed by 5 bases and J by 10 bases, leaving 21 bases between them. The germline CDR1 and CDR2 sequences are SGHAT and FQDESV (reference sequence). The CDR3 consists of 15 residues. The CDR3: CASSNLVGRSLEQFF. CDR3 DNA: TGTGCCAGCAGCAACTTAGTGGGTCGATCACTAGAGCAGTTCTTC.

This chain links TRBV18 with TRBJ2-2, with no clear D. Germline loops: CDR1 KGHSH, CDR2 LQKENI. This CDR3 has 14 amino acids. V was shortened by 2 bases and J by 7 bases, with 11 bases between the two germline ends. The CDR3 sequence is CASSPNPQVGELFF. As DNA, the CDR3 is TGTGCCAGCTCACCAAACCCCCAGGTCGGGGAGCTGTTTTTT.

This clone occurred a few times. In DNA, the CDR3 is TGTGCCAGCAGTATACTAGCGGGAGGGAGCTACAATGAGCAGTTCTTC. Amino acid sequence: CASSILAGGSYNEQFF. The chain joins TRBV25-1 to TRBJ2-1, with 13 positions matching TRBD2. Germline CDR1 MGHDK, CDR2 SYGVNS. The V gene end was trimmed by 5 bases and the J gene end by 3 bases; junction bases not matched to a gene: 4. The CDR3 runs to 16 residues.

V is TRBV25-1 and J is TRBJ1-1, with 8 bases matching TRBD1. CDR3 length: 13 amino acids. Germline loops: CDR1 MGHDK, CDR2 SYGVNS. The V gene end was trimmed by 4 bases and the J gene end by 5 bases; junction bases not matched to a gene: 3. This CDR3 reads CASSGTGGTEAFF. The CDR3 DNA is TGTGCCAGCAGTGGCACAGGGGGGACTGAAGCTTTCTTT. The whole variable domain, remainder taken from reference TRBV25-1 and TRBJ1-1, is EADIYQTPRYLVIGTGKKITLECSQTMGHDKMYWYQQDPGMELHLIHYSYGVNSTEKGDLSSESTVSRIRTEHFPLTLESARPSHTSQYLCASSGTGGTEAFFGQGTRLTVV.

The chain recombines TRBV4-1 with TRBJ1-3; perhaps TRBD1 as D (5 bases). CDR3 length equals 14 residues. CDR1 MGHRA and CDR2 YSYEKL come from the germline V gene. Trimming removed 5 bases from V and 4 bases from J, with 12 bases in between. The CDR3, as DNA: TGCGCCAGCAGCAAGTTGGGGCCCGGAAACACCATATATTTT. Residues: CASSKLGPGNTIYF.

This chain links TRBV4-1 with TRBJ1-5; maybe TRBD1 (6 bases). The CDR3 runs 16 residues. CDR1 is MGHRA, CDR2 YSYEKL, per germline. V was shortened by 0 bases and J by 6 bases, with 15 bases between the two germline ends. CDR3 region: CASSQEGRGTVQPQHF. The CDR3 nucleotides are TGCGCCAGCAGCCAAGAAGGTAGGGGGACGGTTCAGCCCCAGCATTTT.

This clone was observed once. CDR3 coding DNA: TGTGCCAGTAGGGCGGGAGGGATGAACACTGAAGCTTTCTTT. Translation gives CASRAGGMNTEAFF. The chain has TRBV19 and TRBJ1-1; no clear D. The germline gives CDR1 LNHDA, CDR2 SQIVND (reference sequence). This CDR3 is built from 14 residues. Trimming cost V 6 bases and J 0 bases, with 11 bases left between them.

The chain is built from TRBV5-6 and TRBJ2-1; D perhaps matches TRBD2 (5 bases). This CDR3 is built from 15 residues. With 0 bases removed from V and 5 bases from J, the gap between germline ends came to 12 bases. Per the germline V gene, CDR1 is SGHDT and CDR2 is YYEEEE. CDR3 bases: TGTGCCAGCAGCTTGGCGTTCCGGGATAACAATGAGCAGTTCTTC. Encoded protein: CASSLAFRDNNEQFF.

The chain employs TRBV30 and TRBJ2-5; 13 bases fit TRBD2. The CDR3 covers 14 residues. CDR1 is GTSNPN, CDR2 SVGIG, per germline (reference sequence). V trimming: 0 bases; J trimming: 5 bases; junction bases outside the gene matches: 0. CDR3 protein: CAWSVTSGRETQYF. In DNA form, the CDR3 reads TGTGCCTGGAGTGTGACTAGCGGGAGGGAGACCCAGTACTTC.

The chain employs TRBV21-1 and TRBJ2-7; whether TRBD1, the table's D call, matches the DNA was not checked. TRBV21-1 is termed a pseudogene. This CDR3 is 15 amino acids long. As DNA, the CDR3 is TGTGCCAGCAGCGGCCCACAGGGGCTGGCGGAAGAGCAGTACTTC. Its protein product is CASSGPQGLAEEQYF.

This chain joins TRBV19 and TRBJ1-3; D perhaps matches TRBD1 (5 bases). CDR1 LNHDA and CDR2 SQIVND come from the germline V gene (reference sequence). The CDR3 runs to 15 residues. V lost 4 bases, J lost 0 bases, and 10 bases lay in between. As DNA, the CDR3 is TGTGCCAGTAGTACCGACAGCCGCTCTGGAAACACCATATATTTT. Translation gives CASSTDSRSGNTIYF. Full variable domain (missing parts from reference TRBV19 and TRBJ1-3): DGGITQSPKYLFRKEGQNVTLSCEQNLNHDAMYWYRQDPGQGLRLIYYSQIVNDFQKGDIAEGYSVSREKKESFPLTVTSAQKNPTAFYLCASSTDSRSGNTIYFGEGSWLTVV.

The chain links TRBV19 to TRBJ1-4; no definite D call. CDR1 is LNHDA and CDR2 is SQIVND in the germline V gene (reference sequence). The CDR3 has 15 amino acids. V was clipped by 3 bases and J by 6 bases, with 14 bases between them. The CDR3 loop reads CASSIARVMDEKLFF. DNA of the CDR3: TGTGCCAGTAGTATCGCGAGGGTGATGGATGAAAAACTGTTTTTT.

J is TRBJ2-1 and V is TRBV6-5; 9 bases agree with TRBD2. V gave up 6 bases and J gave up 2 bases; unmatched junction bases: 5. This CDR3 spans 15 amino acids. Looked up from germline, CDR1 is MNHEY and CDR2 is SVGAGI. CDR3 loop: CASSPSGEPYNEQFF. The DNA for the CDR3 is TGTGCCAGCAGCCCTAGCGGGGAACCCTACAATGAGCAGTTCTTC.

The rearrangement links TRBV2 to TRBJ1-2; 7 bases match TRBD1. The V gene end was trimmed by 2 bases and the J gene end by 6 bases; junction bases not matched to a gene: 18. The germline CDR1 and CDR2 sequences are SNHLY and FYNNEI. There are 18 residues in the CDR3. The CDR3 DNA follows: TGTGCCAGCAGTGAACGAGAGGGGGCAGGGGGTAGTCGAAATGGCTACACCTTC. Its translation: CASSEREGAGGSRNGYTF.

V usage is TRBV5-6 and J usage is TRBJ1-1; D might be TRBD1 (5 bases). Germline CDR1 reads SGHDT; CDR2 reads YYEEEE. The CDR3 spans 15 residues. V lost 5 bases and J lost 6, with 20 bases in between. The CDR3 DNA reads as TGTGCCAGCAGTCGGGTGACAGTATCTGACGCTGAAGCTTTCTTT. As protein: CASSRVTVSDAEAFF.